This T cell receptor (beta chain) is from a study of molecular identifiers for immune sequencing clone quantification (dated by TCRdb to 2017 to 2018). With regard to the full study: For a replicate experiment, RNA from 20,000 or 100,000 naive CD8 T cells was divided into five aliquots, and four of the five aliquots were sequenced. CD8 T cells were used in a methods study to benchmark molecular-identifier clustering-based TCR repertoire sequencing (MIDCIRS) and TCR RNA copy counting. Paper-wide results and their limitations: Even against a background of roughly 1 million naive CD8 T cells, spiked-in Jurkat TCR RNA amounting to a single cell's worth was reported to be detectable. Without barcode sub-clustering, chimeric consensus sequences inflated TCR diversity; chimeras reached as high as 47%. In CMV-specific effector cells, clones with more than 20 RNA copies accounted for over 98% of molecules, whereas in naive cells such clones accounted for under 1%. The naive libraries included spiked-in Jurkat TCR RNA (over nine copies' worth), and this RNA is not part of the donor repertoire. Highly expanded clone sizes could be underestimated because identical TCR molecules may share a barcode. Modeling gave around 2.7 recovered TCR RNA copies per cell versus approximately 10 by digital PCR, implying 25% to 30% capture efficiency.

Naive CD8 T cell libraries were made from about 21,000 to 970,000 sorted cells using 10%, 30% or 50% of purified RNA. Naive CD8 T cells were FACS-sorted as CD8+CD4-CCR7+CD45RA+ on a BD FACSAria II into RLT Plus buffer. Detection sensitivity was tested by spiking Jurkat RNA equal to ten or so TCR copies' worth into samples containing 20,000-1,000,000 naive CD8 T cells. Enrichment of CD8 T cells was done with RosetteSep CD8+ T Cell Enrichment Cocktail plus Ficoll-Paque, and ACK red cell lysis came afterward. Receptors were amplified or captured by PCR. Sequenced on a NextSeq 500. Bulk TCR libraries were prepared as previously described, using TCR primers listed in Table S5. Purification of total RNA was performed with the Qiagen AllPrep DNA/RNA kit. Before analysis, reads from multiple sequencing runs of the same library were pooled. The original pipeline was this. Reads were retained only if an exact TCR constant sequence was present, and the retained reads were trimmed to 150 nt and grouped according to their 12-nt molecular barcodes. Reads inside each barcode group were sub-clustered using a 15% Levenshtein threshold, and a quality-weighted consensus sequence was constructed for each RNA molecule. Non-functional sequences were removed, as were lower-count sequences one edit away from another. On the basis of fitting two negative binomial distributions, barcode sub-clusters with fewer than 20% of the maximum read count were discarded. The public reads were reprocessed in TCRdb via fastp at Q25 and MiXCR, keeping in-frame beta chains. CDR3 protein duplicates are merged, each entry listing the most common genes and DNA. For this entry, the V and J calls and clone size follow TCRdb and not the study's own pipeline. The sample yields about 500,000 distinct CDR3 sequences; about 25% were counted once. Around 0.76% of the sample is in the top ten clones.

This clonotype came up many times. The target of this receptor is not known. No much larger clone is present one base from it, and per-base qualities are unavailable. Spanning cysteine to phenylalanine, the CDR3 consists of 15 amino acids. The CDR3 DNA has 45 bases and is translated from base 1. Trimming accounts for 6 bases at V and 0 bases at J, while the number of junction bases matched to no gene is 4. CDR1 and CDR2 were assigned from the germline V gene (reference sequence) as MNHEY and SMNVEV. This clonotype originated in a human donor in good health. Some libraries in this study had Jurkat cell RNA spiked in. The chain is assembled from TRBV27 and TRBJ2-1; the central 8 bases match TRBD2. Sequencing input: naive CD8+ T cells from blood, with Jurkat cell RNA spiked in. This sample's cell subset or site label indicates: FACS-sorted CD8+CD4-CCR7+CD45RA+ naive T cells. The bases are TGTGCCAGCAGCTTAAGCGGGAGCTCCTACAATGAGCAGTTCTTC. The encoded protein is CASSLSGSSYNEQFF.